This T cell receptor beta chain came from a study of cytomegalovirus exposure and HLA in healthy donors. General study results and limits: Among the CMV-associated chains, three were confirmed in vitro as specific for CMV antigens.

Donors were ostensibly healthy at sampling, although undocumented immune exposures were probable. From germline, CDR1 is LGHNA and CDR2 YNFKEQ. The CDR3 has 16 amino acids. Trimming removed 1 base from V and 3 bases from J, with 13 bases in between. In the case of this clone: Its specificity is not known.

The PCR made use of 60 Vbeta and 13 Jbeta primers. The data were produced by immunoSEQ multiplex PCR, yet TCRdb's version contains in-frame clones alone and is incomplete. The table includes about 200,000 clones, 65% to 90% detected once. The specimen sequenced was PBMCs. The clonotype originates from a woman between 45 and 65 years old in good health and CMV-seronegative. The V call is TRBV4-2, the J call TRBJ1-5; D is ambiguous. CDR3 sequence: CASSQVNGGNNQPQHF. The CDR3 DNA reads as TGTGCCAGCAGCCAAGTCAATGGAGGGAACAATCAGCCCCAGCATTTT.